Listed here is a single TCR beta chain. The antigen remains undetermined. This record comes from a study of CD8 T cells in ankylosing spondylitis. This CDR3 spans 19 amino acids. The ends were cut back, 3 bases at V and 3 bases at J, with 25 bases in the middle. With molecular barcodes, quantitative 5'-RACE was used to make the TCR beta libraries. TCRdb analysed the 5' RACE reads with MiXCR anew, one entry per CDR3 protein. Of around 540,000 distinct CDR3 sequences in the sample, 9.5% to 15% were seen once. General study results and limits: Existing reports had already noted some motif variants in reactive arthritis synovial fluid and blood. A TCR beta motif of about 8 highly homologous variants seemed to mark ankylosing spondylitis blood. Researchers report that disease-linked clones proved CD8+ and relatively rare in peripheral blood.

This chain uses TRBV12-3 or TRBV12-4 with TRBJ2-3, with D perhaps matching TRBD2 (6 bases). This TCR was sampled from a male donor with ankylosing spondylitis. Sequencing was carried out using blood, either unsorted or a sorted T cell fraction (not recorded which). CDR3 in amino acids: CASSFPKAKEGQDTDTQYF. CDR3 nucleotides: TGTGCCAGCAGTTTCCCTAAGGCCAAGGAGGGCCAGGATACAGATACGCAGTATTTT.